This is a list of T cell receptor beta chains from one sample in a study of identical twins. TCRdb reprocessed the 5' RACE reads with MiXCR, giving one entry per CDR3 protein. The profile shows around 480,000 distinct CDR3 sequences, about 14% of them singletons. These data also featured in a second study, about yellow fever vaccine responses in identical twins.

Sequenced material: CD4+ T cells sorted from blood. The source of these receptors is a woman under 30 in good health. CDR3s include the opening cysteine and the closing phenylalanine or tryptophan. D genes are given only for firm matches. For some rows the clone size is stated as once, few or many, or as a class when expanded; others skip it.

V gene	J gene	clone size	D gene	CDR3 DNA	CDR3 protein
TRBV5-1	TRBJ2-5	many	TRBD1	TGCGCCAGCAGCCAGAGGACAGGGGCTCAAGAGACCCAGTACTTC	CASSQRTGAQETQYF
TRBV5-1	TRBJ2-1	.	.	TGCGCCAGCAGGCAGTCCTACAATGAGCAGTTCTTC	CASRQSYNEQFF
TRBV20-1	TRBJ2-3	few	.	TGCAGTGCTGGCCCAAATGGCGATACGCAGTATTTT	CSAGPNGDTQYF
TRBV24-1	TRBJ2-1	few	.	TGTGCCACCAGTGATTCCCTAGGGTGGGACAATGAGCAGTTCTTC	CATSDSLGWDNEQFF
TRBV29-1	TRBJ1-1	few	.	TGCAGCGTCGGGACAATCCCTGAAGCTTTCTTT	CSVGTIPEAFF
TRBV3-1	TRBJ1-1	many	.	TGTGCCAGCAGCCAAGTGGCCTCTGAAGCTTTCTTT	CASSQVASEAFF
TRBV28	TRBJ2-3	.	TRBD2	TGTGCCAGCAGTTCTATAGCGGGAGGGCACCCAGATACGCAGTATTTT	CASSSIAGGHPDTQYF
TRBV7-9	TRBJ2-5	.	.	TGTGCCAGCAGCTTCAAAAGAAGCGGACTTAACCAAGAGACCCAGTACTTC	CASSFKRSGLNQETQYF
TRBV6-1	TRBJ2-1	.	TRBD2	TGTGCCAGCAGGGGACTAGGTTACAATGAGCAGTTCTTC	CASRGLGYNEQFF
TRBV2	TRBJ2-2	.	.	TGTGCCAGCAGGCCAGAAAACACCGGGGAGCTGTTTTTT	CASRPENTGELFF
TRBV20-1	TRBJ2-2	few	TRBD2	TGCAGTGCTAGAGGCGTAGCGGGGAACACCGGGGAGCTGTTTTTT	CSARGVAGNTGELFF
TRBV7-2	TRBJ2-7	.	TRBD2	TGTGCCAGCAGCTTACCTAGCGGGGGGTTTTCTCCTAGAGAGCAGTACTTC	CASSLPSGGFSPREQYF
TRBV30	TRBJ2-7	few	.	TGTGCCTGGAGTGTGGGAAGCGCTTCCTACGAGCAGTACTTC	CAWSVGSASYEQYF
TRBV2	TRBJ2-2	few	.	TGTGCCAGCACCCTAGGGCAGGGATACACCGGGGAGCTGTTTTTT	CASTLGQGYTGELFF
TRBV27	TRBJ2-7	.	.	TGTGCCAGCAGTTTCGGGGGCGGGCAGTACTTC	CASSFGGGQYF
TRBV7-9	TRBJ2-1	.	TRBD1	TGTGCCAGCAGCTCAGGGACCGGACAGGGTACCTACAATGAGCAGTTCTTC	CASSSGTGQGTYNEQFF
TRBV12-3/TRBV12-4	TRBJ2-1	few	.	TGTGCCAGCAGTTTAGCGGGAGTTTTTAGTGAGCAGTTCTTC	CASSLAGVFSEQFF
TRBV19	TRBJ2-1	.	TRBD1	TGTGCCGTAAAGGGGGACAGGGGATACAATGAGCAGTTCTTC	CAVKGDRGYNEQFF
TRBV25-1	TRBJ1-1	few	TRBD1	TGTGCCAGCAGTGTCGGGAAACAGGGGAAAGCTTTCTTT	CASSVGKQGKAFF
TRBV10-3	TRBJ1-5	.	.	TGTGCCATCAGACCAGCGGGTAGCAATCAGCCCCAGCATTTT	CAIRPAGSNQPQHF
TRBV24-1	TRBJ2-1	many	TRBD1	TGTGCCACCAGTGATTATACAGGGGGCGAACGGCAGTTCTTC	CATSDYTGGERQFF
TRBV12-3/TRBV12-4	TRBJ2-7	.	.	TGTGCCAGCAGTCCCCCGGGAAGCTCCTACGAGCAGTACTTC	CASSPPGSSYEQYF
TRBV5-1	TRBJ2-7	few	TRBD1	TGCGCCAGCAGCTTCCGACAGGGGGCGGGTTACGAGCAGTACTTC	CASSFRQGAGYEQYF
TRBV7-2	TRBJ2-3	.	TRBD2	TGTGCCAGCAGCTCACGCGGGGCGGGGGTACTCACAGATACGCAGTATTTT	CASSSRGAGVLTDTQYF
TRBV11-2	TRBJ1-2	.	.	TGTGCCAGCAGTCCGAATCGTCCTTCCTATGGCTACACCTTC	CASSPNRPSYGYTF
TRBV7-9	TRBJ2-3	few	.	TGTGCCAGCAGCTTCCTCAGGGCAGATACGCAGTATTTT	CASSFLRADTQYF
TRBV3-1	TRBJ2-5	few	.	TGTGCCAGCAGCCATTGGGGGGCGGATTACCAAGAGACCCAGTACTTC	CASSHWGADYQETQYF
TRBV30	TRBJ2-2	.	.	TGTGCCTGGAGTGTGGGGACGCGACAGTACACCGGGGAGCTGTTTTTT	CAWSVGTRQYTGELFF
TRBV5-1	TRBJ2-3	few	TRBD2	TGCGCCTCCGCGCGCGGGAGCGGCACAGATACGCAGTATTTT	CASARGSGTDTQYF
TRBV20-1	TRBJ2-7	.	.	TGCAGTGCGGGAACAGGGTTGTTAAGCTACGAGCAGTACTTC	CSAGTGLLSYEQYF
TRBV7-2	TRBJ1-1	few	TRBD1	TGTGCCAGCACCCTGGGACAGATGAACACTGAAGCTTTCTTT	CASTLGQMNTEAFF
TRBV18	TRBJ2-3	many	.	TGTGCCAGCTCACCCTCCATCACAGATACGCAGTATTTT	CASSPSITDTQYF
TRBV29-1	TRBJ2-2	many	.	TGCAGCGTCTCTCTCCGGTCGAACACCGGGGAGCTGTTTTTT	CSVSLRSNTGELFF